This T cell receptor beta chain is drawn from a study of T cell changes during pregnancy in multiple sclerosis. The germline V gene has CDR1 SQVTM and CDR2 ANQGSEA. This CDR3 contains 12 residues. J was trimmed by 5 bases and V by 5 bases; bases with no gene match: 5. Here immunoSEQ multiplex PCR was the method, and the copy in TCRdb shows in-frame clones only, minus some. The data hold about 110,000 clones, with roughly nine tenths observed a single time. The J gene is TRBJ2-7, the V gene TRBV29-1; 8 bases are a match to TRBD1. This TCR came from a female donor with multiple sclerosis, enrolled in a pregnancy study. The sequenced sample was peripheral blood, obtained after pregnancy. CDR3 region: CSVLGQANEQYF. In DNA, the CDR3 is TGCAGCGTTTTGGGACAGGCGAACGAGCAGTACTTC.